One and the same sample provided the 18 T cell receptor beta chains below, sequenced in a study of regulatory T cells in long-lasting Graves disease. Noted time point: persistent/refractory GD, antithyroid drugs over 5 years with positive TRAb. The TCR library was made from RNA that had been extracted from PBMCs in TRIzol. The authors built TCR beta libraries using iRepertoire HTBI primers and Arm-PCR of CDR3 regions. TCRdb passed the multiplex PCR reads through MiXCR, listing each CDR3 protein once. The sample carries around 450,000 distinct CDR3 sequences, under 25% recorded once. The source was peripheral blood mononuclear cells (PBMCs), collected when the disease was refractory, from a patient treated with antithyroid drugs. These receptors all stem from a female donor with Graves disease.

In this sample, this clonotype turned up once. The J gene is TRBJ2-1, the V gene TRBV27; D may be TRBD2 (5 bases). The germline V and J ends were trimmed by 6 bases and 12 bases, with 15 bases remaining between them. The CDR3 is 12 amino acids. Looked up from germline, CDR1 is MNHEY and CDR2 is SMNVEV (reference sequence). CDR3 in DNA: TGTGCCAGCAGCACTCATGGACTGACGCAGTTCTTC. Its translation is CASSTHGLTQFF.

The rearrangement uses TRBV2 and TRBJ1-6; a possible D gene is TRBD1 (5 bases). V gave up 2 bases and J gave up 8 bases, with 13 bases separating them. Germline assignment: CDR1 SNHLY and CDR2 FYNNEI. This CDR3 contains 15 residues. The CDR3 DNA reads TGTGCCAGCAGTGAATTCGGGGGGACGGATTCACCCCTCCACTTT. It is translated as CASSEFGGTDSPLHF.

This clonotype was seen ten or more times. This rearrangement joins TRBV7-2 to TRBJ2-7; TRBD1 agrees at 11 bases. Germline trimming cut 4 bases from V and 10 bases from J; bases unmatched to any gene: 9. CDR3 size: 14 residues. Per the germline V gene, CDR1 is SGHTA and CDR2 is FQGNSA. The DNA of the CDR3 is TGTGCCAGCAGCTCCTGGACAGGGGGCGCGACACAGTACTTC. Protein sequence: CASSSWTGGATQYF.

Of note for this clonotype: A much bigger clone sits one base away, suggesting this may be a read error. CDR3 protein: CASSIAHKETQYF. The CDR3 region has the DNA TGTGCCAGCAGCATTGCTCATAAAGAGACCCAGTACTTC. This sequence joins TRBV7-2 and TRBJ2-5; D is unclear. CDR1 and CDR2 (germline): SGHTA, FQGNSA. V lost 5 bases and J lost 3, with 10 bases in between. CDR3 length: 13 residues.

The chain carries TRBV19 and TRBJ2-6; tentatively, D is TRBD2 (5 bases). V dropped 3 bases and J dropped 4 bases, with 19 bases sitting between them. This CDR3 contains 18 residues. In germline, CDR1 is LNHDA, CDR2 SQIVND (reference sequence). The CDR3 protein is CASSMKGRRVDGANVLTF. The CDR3 nucleotides are TGTGCCAGTAGTATGAAAGGAAGGCGGGTCGACGGGGCCAACGTCCTGACTTTC.

V usage is TRBV5-5 and J usage is TRBJ1-1, with TRBD1 matching over 9 bases. CDR3 length: 12 residues. CDR1 SGHKS and CDR2 YYEKEE come from the germline V gene (reference sequence). Trimming took 6 bases from V and 7 from J; bases not matched to a gene: 4. The CDR3 loop is CASKGTGIEAFF. The CDR3, as DNA: TGTGCCAGCAAAGGGACAGGGATTGAAGCTTTCTTT.

The table lists this clonotype with a few counts. The chain uses TRBV14 and TRBJ2-7; no reliable D call. Trimming shortened V by 3 bases and J by 1 base, and 13 bases separated the two germline ends. The CDR3 loop spans 15 amino acids. Germline assignment: CDR1 SGHDN and CDR2 FVKESK. CDR3 DNA: TGTGCCAGCAGCCACGTCAGTGACCTTTCCTACGAGCAGTACTTC. It translates to CASSHVSDLSYEQYF.

This clonotype has ten or more counts. This chain connects TRBV20-1 to TRBJ1-1, with D maybe TRBD1 (6 bases). The germline V and J ends were trimmed by 1 base and 2 bases, with 8 bases remaining between them. The CDR3 runs to 13 residues. The germline gives CDR1 DFQATT, CDR2 SNEGSKA (reference sequence). CDR3 sequence (DNA): TGCAGTGCTAGAGTCAGGGGAAACACTGAAGCTTTCTTT. It codes for CSARVRGNTEAFF.

As to this clonotype: Being one base from a much bigger clone, this may be a read error. The chain uses TRBV10-3 and TRBJ2-7; possibly TRBD1 for D (7 bases). Germline V lookup: CDR1 ENHRY, CDR2 SYGVKD. This CDR3 contains 14 residues. Trimming removed 2 bases at V and 3 bases at J, with 11 bases between. CDR3 coding DNA: TGTGCCATCAGTGAGGCAGGGGGGAGCTACGAGCAGTACTTC. Its protein product is CAISEAGGSYEQYF.

Turning to this clonotype: At one of its ends the junction is not consistent with the germline gene, which may arise from a read error. The chain couples TRBV12-5 to TRBJ1-1; maybe TRBD1 (5 bases). This CDR3 has 15 residues. Per the germline V gene, CDR1 is LGHNT and CDR2 is FRNRAP. The DNA for the CDR3 is TGTGCTAGTGGTTCCCCCTCCCAGGGTTACACTGAAGCTCTCTTT. This translates into CASGSPSQGYTEALF.

This clonotype was counted many times. The chain links TRBV28 to TRBJ1-3; the D gene is possibly TRBD1 (5 bases). CDR1 MDHEN and CDR2 SYDVKM come from the germline V gene. This CDR3 spans 16 amino acids. Trimming stripped 3 bases from V and 3 bases from J, with 15 bases between. In nucleotides, the CDR3 is TGTGCCAGCAGTTTGGGGCCGCCTTTGGGTGGAAACACCATATATTTT. Its protein is CASSLGPPLGGNTIYF.

The DNA of the CDR3 is TGTGCCAGCACCCGAGATGGTCGGGGGTCACCCCTCCACTTT. This codes for CASTRDGRGSPLHF. The chain is built from TRBV5-6 and TRBJ1-6; D is possibly TRBD1 (5 bases). Looked up from germline, CDR1 is SGHDT and CDR2 is YYEEEE. The CDR3 totals 14 residues. The V gene lost 6 bases and the J gene lost 10 bases, with 17 bases spanning the gap.

CDR3 loop: CASSSRTGPTEQYF. In DNA, the CDR3 is TGTGCCAGCAGCTCCCGGACAGGGCCAACCGAGCAGTACTTC. The V gene is TRBV3-1, the J gene TRBJ2-7; 8 bases align to TRBD1. Trimming took 5 bases from V and 6 from J; bases not matched to a gene: 9. The CDR3 sequence is 14 residues long. Looked up from germline, CDR1 is LGHDT and CDR2 is YNNKEL (reference sequence).

The rearrangement links TRBV2 to TRBJ1-2; TRBD1 matches 7 bases. Germline V gives CDR1 SNHLY, CDR2 FYNNEI. After removal of 5 bases from V and 0 bases from J, the junction contained 3 bases not matched to a gene. The CDR3 has 14 residues. The CDR3: CASSLDRPNYGYTF. For the CDR3, the DNA is TGTGCCAGCAGTCTGGACAGGCCTAACTATGGCTACACCTTC.

This clonotype was picked up many times. V is TRBV29-1 and J is TRBJ2-2; unclear D gene. The germline CDR1 and CDR2 sequences are SQVTM and ANQGSEA. This CDR3 is built from 11 residues. V dropped 2 bases and J dropped 5 bases, with 3 bases sitting between them. CDR3 in DNA: TGCAGCGTTGAACTTACCGGGGAGCTGTTTTTT. Translation gives CSVELTGELFF.

This clonotype was observed a handful of times. This chain uses TRBV20-1 with TRBJ1-3; 7 nucleotides align to TRBD1. CDR1 is DFQATT and CDR2 is SNEGSKA in the germline V gene (reference sequence). The CDR3 runs 14 residues. Written as DNA, the CDR3 is TGCAGGTCGGGACAGCCTAACTCTGGAAACACCATATATTTT. This gives the protein CRSGQPNSGNTIYF.

This clonotype was detected many times. The chain links TRBV28 to TRBJ1-5, with D uncertain. CDR1 and CDR2 (germline): MDHEN, SYDVKM. V shed 5 bases and J shed 9 bases, with 8 bases lying between them. CDR3 length: 11 residues. CDR3 residues: CASSDARPQHF. The CDR3 DNA reads TGTGCCAGCAGTGACGCGCGGCCCCAGCATTTT.

This clonotype was recorded only once. The chain joins TRBV13 to TRBJ2-1, with D possibly being TRBD2 (7 bases). The CDR3 has 15 amino acids. Trimming shortened V by 1 base and J by 8 bases, and 15 bases separated the two germline ends. Germline assignment: CDR1 PRHDT and CDR2 FYEKMQ (reference sequence). The CDR3: CASSLEGGGGDEQFF. CDR3 nucleotide sequence: TGTGCCAGCAGCTTAGAGGGAGGGGGGGGCGATGAGCAGTTCTTC.